This TCR beta chain is from a study of blood T cell repertoires in COVID-19. Study at large: The study drew acute and convalescent COVID-19 samples from the United States, Italy and Spain.

Comments on this clone: The germline gene is not matched at one end of the junction; a read error may be the cause.

Germline V gene sequence: CDR1 SGHTA, CDR2 FQGNSA. The CDR3 consists of 14 residues. Sequenced by immunoSEQ multiplex PCR; TCRdb stores in-frame clones only, minus some. The sample has roughly 100,000 clones; roughly nine tenths are singletons. The sequence derives from a man in his forties or fifties with active COVID-19. The chain uses TRBV7-2 and TRBJ2-7; 10 bases align to TRBD1. The specimen was peripheral blood. DNA of the CDR3: TGTGCCAGCACCTTAGACAGGGGGCCGGGTGAGCAGTACTTC. As protein: CASTLDRGPGEQYF.